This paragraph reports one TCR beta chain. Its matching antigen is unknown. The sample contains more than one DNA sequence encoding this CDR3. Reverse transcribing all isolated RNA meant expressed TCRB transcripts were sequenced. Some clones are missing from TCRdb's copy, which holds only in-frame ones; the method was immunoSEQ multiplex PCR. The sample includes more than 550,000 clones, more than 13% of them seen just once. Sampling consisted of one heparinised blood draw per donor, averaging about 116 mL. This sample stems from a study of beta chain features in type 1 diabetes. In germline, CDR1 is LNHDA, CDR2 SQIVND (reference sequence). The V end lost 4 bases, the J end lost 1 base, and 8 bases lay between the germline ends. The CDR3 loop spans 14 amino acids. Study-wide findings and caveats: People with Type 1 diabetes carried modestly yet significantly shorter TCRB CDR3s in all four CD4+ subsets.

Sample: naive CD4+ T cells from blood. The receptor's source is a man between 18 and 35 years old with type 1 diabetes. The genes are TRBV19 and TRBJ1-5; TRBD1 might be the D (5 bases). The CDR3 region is CASSNQGSNQPQHF. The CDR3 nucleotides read TGTGCCAGTAGTAATCAGGGAAGCAATCAGCCCCAGCATTTT.